This paragraph reports one T cell receptor beta chain. Its antigen remains unidentified. No per-base quality is available; no much larger clone lies one base away. Including cysteine and phenylalanine, the CDR3 has 15 amino acids. Here the CDR3 DNA is all that survives: 45 bases in frame from base 1. The V and J ends are trimmed by 4 bases and 4 bases, leaving 16 bases between them. From the germline V gene, CDR1 is MDHEN and CDR2 is SYDVKM. This specimen comes from a study of T-cell reconstitution after alpha-beta-depleted transplantation in children (dated by TCRdb to the mid-2010s). Notes on the research overall: Using TCR repertoire profiling, the study followed T-cell immune reconstitution in a quantitative way in children after TCRalphabeta/CD19-depleted allogeneic hematopoietic cell transplantation.

The library was generated by PCR. Sequencing was carried out with an Illumina HiSeq 2500. TCR libraries were prepared with molecular barcoding, using unique molecular identifiers to normalize TCRbeta repertoire quantification. TCRdb reworked the public reads: Q25 trimming with fastp, MiXCR clone assembly, productive beta chains retained. Each CDR3 protein gets just one entry, which takes the most common genes and DNA from the rows behind it. Present in this sample are about 600,000 distinct CDR3 sequences, under 12% of which were seen just once. The ten most abundant clones make up 4% of the sample. The clonotype comes from a human donor who donated a stem cell graft to a child with acute myeloid leukemia. Material: PBMCs from the stem cell graft donor, obtained from the stem cell graft. Here the chain combines TRBV28 and TRBJ2-5; the D gene may be TRBD1 or TRBD2, since each aligns over 7 bases. The nucleotide sequence reads TGTGCCAGCAGTTCCTCTCAGGGGGGGGGAGAGACCCAGTACTTC. It is translated as CASSSSQGGGETQYF. This CDR3, with the reference TRBV28 and TRBJ2-5 proteins standing in past its ends, gives the full variable domain DVKVTQSSRYLVKRTGEKVFLECVQDMDHENMFWYRQDPGLGLRLIYFSYDVKMKEKGDIPEGYSVSREKKERFSLILESASTNQTSMYLCASSSSQGGGETQYFGPGTRLLVL.